Listed below are T cell receptor beta chains from one sample, sequenced in a study of blood T cell repertoires in COVID-19. Sequenced by immunoSEQ multiplex PCR; TCRdb stores in-frame clones only, minus some. The table includes approximately 190,000 clones, 82% detected once. What was sequenced was peripheral blood. These receptors were collected from a woman aged 60-75 years with COVID-19, enrolled during active disease. The CDR3 runs from the conserved cysteine through the conserved F or W. The order of the fields is D gene, V gene, CDR3 length, J gene, clone size, CDR3 DNA, CDR3 protein. A D gene is named only where the DNA matches it firmly. Clone sizes are given selectively: once, few, many, or a class where the clone is expanded.

d_call: TRBD1; v_call: TRBV5-6; cdr3_length: 15; j_call: TRBJ1-6; clone_size: few; cdr3_nt: TGTGCCAGCAGCCCTAGGGGGCACCATAATTCACCCCTCCACTTT; cdr3_aa: CASSPRGHHNSPLHF
d_call: TRBD2; v_call: TRBV7-8; cdr3_length: 17; j_call: TRBJ2-1; clone_size: .; cdr3_nt: TGTGCCAGCAGCTACCGACCCGGGACTAGCGGGAGTCATGAGCAGTTCTTC; cdr3_aa: CASSYRPGTSGSHEQFF
d_call: .; v_call: TRBV6-2/TRBV6-3; cdr3_length: 13; j_call: TRBJ1-2; clone_size: .; cdr3_nt: TGTGCCAGCAGTTACAACAGAAACTATGGCTACACCTTC; cdr3_aa: CASSYNRNYGYTF
d_call: .; v_call: TRBV19; cdr3_length: 12; j_call: TRBJ2-5; clone_size: .; cdr3_nt: TGTGCCAGTAGGGCCAGCCAAGAGACCCAGTACTTC; cdr3_aa: CASRASQETQYF
d_call: TRBD1; v_call: TRBV4-3; cdr3_length: 17; j_call: TRBJ2-1; clone_size: .; cdr3_nt: TGCGCCAGCAGCCAAGAGGGAACGGGACAGGGAAGCAATGAGCAGTTCTTC; cdr3_aa: CASSQEGTGQGSNEQFF
d_call: .; v_call: TRBV28; cdr3_length: 16; j_call: TRBJ1-4; clone_size: .; cdr3_nt: TGTGCCAGCACCGTCGGGGGGGCGCAGACTAATGAAAAACTGTTTTTT; cdr3_aa: CASTVGGAQTNEKLFF
d_call: TRBD2; v_call: TRBV18; cdr3_length: 20; j_call: TRBJ2-3; clone_size: .; cdr3_nt: TGTGCCAGCTCACAGTGGTCTCCTAGCGGGAGGGCCACAGGCACAGATACGCAGTATTTT; cdr3_aa: CASSQWSPSGRATGTDTQYF
d_call: TRBD1; v_call: TRBV7-2; cdr3_length: 15; j_call: TRBJ1-1; clone_size: few; cdr3_nt: TGTGCCAGCAGCTTATCAGGGGGAGAGAACACTGAAGCTTTCTTT; cdr3_aa: CASSLSGGENTEAFF
d_call: .; v_call: TRBV5-1; cdr3_length: 14; j_call: TRBJ1-1; clone_size: .; cdr3_nt: TGCGCCAGCAGCTTGCGGGGCGGGGGCACTGAAGCTTTCTTT; cdr3_aa: CASSLRGGGTEAFF
d_call: .; v_call: TRBV7-8; cdr3_length: 15; j_call: TRBJ1-6; clone_size: .; cdr3_nt: TGTGCCAGCAGCTTAGTTGGAGGGGAGAATTCACCCCTCCACTTT; cdr3_aa: CASSLVGGENSPLHF
d_call: .; v_call: TRBV7-2; cdr3_length: 15; j_call: TRBJ1-2; clone_size: .; cdr3_nt: TGTGCCAGCAGCTTAGTGGGGGGAAACAACTATGGCTACACCTTC; cdr3_aa: CASSLVGGNNYGYTF
d_call: .; v_call: TRBV28; cdr3_length: 12; j_call: TRBJ2-5; clone_size: .; cdr3_nt: TGTGCCAGCAGTTTATTAGGGGGGACCCAGTACTTC; cdr3_aa: CASSLLGGTQYF
d_call: TRBD2; v_call: TRBV5-4; cdr3_length: 15; j_call: TRBJ2-7; clone_size: .; cdr3_nt: TGTGCCAGCAGCCCCCGGGGGACTAGGGCCTACGAGCAGTACTTC; cdr3_aa: CASSPRGTRAYEQYF
d_call: TRBD2; v_call: TRBV28; cdr3_length: 13; j_call: TRBJ2-4; clone_size: .; cdr3_nt: TGTGCCAGCAGTTTTGGGAGGGCGGACATTCAGTACTTC; cdr3_aa: CASSFGRADIQYF
d_call: .; v_call: TRBV6-6; cdr3_length: 17; j_call: TRBJ1-5; clone_size: .; cdr3_nt: TGTGCCAGCAGTCCTTTGACAGGCCCGGAAAGCAATCAGCCCCAGCATTTT; cdr3_aa: CASSPLTGPESNQPQHF
d_call: TRBD2; v_call: TRBV27; cdr3_length: 14; j_call: TRBJ2-7; clone_size: .; cdr3_nt: TGTGCCAGCAGTTTACTAGCGGGAGGGCCCGAGCAGTACTTC; cdr3_aa: CASSLLAGGPEQYF
d_call: TRBD2; v_call: TRBV3-1/TRBV3-2; cdr3_length: 16; j_call: TRBJ2-2; clone_size: .; cdr3_nt: TGTGCCAGCAGCCAACTGACTAGCTCGAACACCGGGGAGCTGTTTTTT; cdr3_aa: CASSQLTSSNTGELFF
d_call: TRBD2; v_call: TRBV5-1; cdr3_length: 16; j_call: TRBJ2-3; clone_size: .; cdr3_nt: TGCGCCAGCAGCCTAGGACTAGCTCAAGACACAGATACGCAGTATTTT; cdr3_aa: CASSLGLAQDTDTQYF
d_call: TRBD1; v_call: TRBV6-5; cdr3_length: 13; j_call: TRBJ1-2; clone_size: .; cdr3_nt: TGTGCCAGCAATTTGGACAGGGGGCAGGGCTACACCTTC; cdr3_aa: CASNLDRGQGYTF
d_call: TRBD2; v_call: TRBV5-4; cdr3_length: 15; j_call: TRBJ2-3; clone_size: .; cdr3_nt: TGTGCCAGCAGCTTGCTTAGCGGGCCCACAGATACGCAGTATTTT; cdr3_aa: CASSLLSGPTDTQYF
d_call: .; v_call: TRBV2; cdr3_length: 13; j_call: TRBJ1-5; clone_size: .; cdr3_nt: TGTGCCAGCAGTGAAGGGGGGCTTCAGCCCCAGCATTTT; cdr3_aa: CASSEGGLQPQHF
d_call: .; v_call: TRBV9; cdr3_length: 15; j_call: TRBJ1-2; clone_size: .; cdr3_nt: TGTGCCAGCAGCCCCTGGTACGGGGGGGACTATGGCTACACCTTC; cdr3_aa: CASSPWYGGDYGYTF
d_call: .; v_call: TRBV6-5; cdr3_length: 13; j_call: TRBJ1-5; clone_size: once; cdr3_nt: TGTGCCAGCAGGGCAGGGTATGGTCAGCCCCAGCATTTT; cdr3_aa: CASRAGYGQPQHF
d_call: TRBD2; v_call: TRBV25-1; cdr3_length: 15; j_call: TRBJ2-3; clone_size: .; cdr3_nt: TGTGCCAGCAGTGTTACTAGCGAACCCACAGATACGCAGTATTTT; cdr3_aa: CASSVTSEPTDTQYF
d_call: .; v_call: TRBV15; cdr3_length: 16; j_call: TRBJ2-2; clone_size: .; cdr3_nt: TGTGCCACCAGCAAGAAATCCAGGGGTTCTACCGGGGAGCTGTTTTTT; cdr3_aa: CATSKKSRGSTGELFF
d_call: TRBD2; v_call: TRBV9; cdr3_length: 16; j_call: TRBJ2-2; clone_size: .; cdr3_nt: TGTGCCAGCAGCTCAACTAGCGGGAGGAACACCGGGGAGCTGTTTTTT; cdr3_aa: CASSSTSGRNTGELFF
d_call: TRBD2; v_call: TRBV5-1; cdr3_length: 15; j_call: TRBJ2-1; clone_size: .; cdr3_nt: TGCGCCAGCAGCTTGAGGCTAGCGGGGGGGACTGAGCAGTTCTTC; cdr3_aa: CASSLRLAGGTEQFF
d_call: TRBD1; v_call: TRBV28; cdr3_length: 14; j_call: TRBJ1-2; clone_size: .; cdr3_nt: TGTGCCAGCAGTCCGACAGGGGCTAATAATGGCTACACCTTC; cdr3_aa: CASSPTGANNGYTF
d_call: TRBD2; v_call: TRBV7-7; cdr3_length: 17; j_call: TRBJ2-5; clone_size: .; cdr3_nt: TGTGCTAGCAGCTTAGTTCTGACTAGCGGGAGTAGGGAGACCCAGTACTTC; cdr3_aa: CASSLVLTSGSRETQYF
d_call: TRBD2; v_call: TRBV4-2; cdr3_length: 15; j_call: TRBJ2-1; clone_size: many; cdr3_nt: TGTGCCAGCAGCCTGCATACGGGGGGGCCCGATGAGCAGTTCTTC; cdr3_aa: CASSLHTGGPDEQFF
d_call: TRBD2; v_call: TRBV9; cdr3_length: 19; j_call: TRBJ2-1; clone_size: .; cdr3_nt: TGTGCCAGCAGCTCGCGGACTAGCGGGAGTCGGGGCTCCTACAATGAGCAGTTCTTC; cdr3_aa: CASSSRTSGSRGSYNEQFF
d_call: .; v_call: TRBV6-2/TRBV6-3; cdr3_length: 16; j_call: TRBJ1-5; clone_size: .; cdr3_nt: TGTGCCAGCAGTTACTCTCTTGGACAGCCTAATCAGCCCCAGCATTTT; cdr3_aa: CASSYSLGQPNQPQHF
d_call: TRBD1; v_call: TRBV25-1; cdr3_length: 14; j_call: TRBJ2-1; clone_size: .; cdr3_nt: TGTGCCAGCAGTGAGGGACAGGGCACTCTCGGGCAGTTCTTC; cdr3_aa: CASSEGQGTLGQFF
d_call: TRBD1; v_call: TRBV2; cdr3_length: 15; j_call: TRBJ1-4; clone_size: .; cdr3_nt: TGTGCCAGCAGTGCACTGACAGGGCTTAATGAAAAACTGTTTTTT; cdr3_aa: CASSALTGLNEKLFF
d_call: TRBD2; v_call: TRBV2; cdr3_length: 14; j_call: TRBJ2-3; clone_size: .; cdr3_nt: TGTGCCAGCAGTTCTAGCGGGCTCACAGATACGCAGTATTTT; cdr3_aa: CASSSSGLTDTQYF
d_call: .; v_call: TRBV27; cdr3_length: 13; j_call: TRBJ2-1; clone_size: .; cdr3_nt: TGTGCCAGCAGTTTATCGCAAGGGGGTGAGCAGTTCTTC; cdr3_aa: CASSLSQGGEQFF
d_call: TRBD2; v_call: TRBV11-3; cdr3_length: 14; j_call: TRBJ2-3; clone_size: .; cdr3_nt: TGTGCCAGCAGTGGGAGCGGGAGGCCAGATACGCAGTATTTT; cdr3_aa: CASSGSGRPDTQYF
d_call: TRBD1; v_call: TRBV9; cdr3_length: 14; j_call: TRBJ2-7; clone_size: .; cdr3_nt: TGTGCCAGCAGCGCAAGGACAGGGGTGGCCGAGCAGTACTTC; cdr3_aa: CASSARTGVAEQYF
d_call: .; v_call: TRBV4-3; cdr3_length: 15; j_call: TRBJ2-7; clone_size: .; cdr3_nt: TGCGCCAGCAGCCAAGCCTTTGACAGTTCCTACGAGCAGTACTTC; cdr3_aa: CASSQAFDSSYEQYF
d_call: TRBD1; v_call: TRBV19; cdr3_length: 15; j_call: TRBJ1-5; clone_size: .; cdr3_nt: TGTGCCAGTAGTAAAGACAGGGGGGTCGATCAGCCCCAGCATTTT; cdr3_aa: CASSKDRGVDQPQHF
d_call: TRBD1; v_call: TRBV23-1; cdr3_length: 16; j_call: TRBJ2-2; clone_size: .; cdr3_nt: TGCGCCAGCAGTCAAGACAGGGGGCGCCGGACCGGGGAGCTGTTTTTT; cdr3_aa: CASSQDRGRRTGELFF